This T cell receptor (beta chain) comes out of a study of human T cells and chemical hapten exposure. In TCRdb, the 5' RACE reads were re-called with MiXCR into one record per CDR3 protein. The repertoire holds 130,000 or so distinct CDR3 sequences, with around 4% as singletons. There are many counts of this clonotype. V was clipped by 3 bases and J by 2 bases; unmatched bases: 4. Germline lookup yields CDR1 SNHLY and CDR2 FYNNEI. This CDR3 comprises 14 residues. Total RNA was isolated from unfractionated whole blood. The TCR comes from a female donor in good health. The chain employs TRBV2 and TRBJ2-7, with 7 nucleotides matching TRBD1. CDR3 nucleotides: TGTGCCAGCAGTGAGACAGGGTTAACCTACGAGCAGTACTTC. The encoded protein is CASSETGLTYEQYF. The full variable domain, rest sourced from reference TRBV2 and TRBJ2-7, is EPEVTQTPSHQVTQMGQEVILRCVPISNHLYFYWYRQILGQKVEFLVSFYNNEISEKSEIFDDQFSVERPDGSNFTLKIRSTKLEDSAMYFCASSETGLTYEQYFGPGTRLTVT.